This T cell receptor beta chain came from a study of blood T cell repertoires in COVID-19. Whole-study context: Spain, Italy and the United States supplied samples that represented acute and convalescent COVID-19. The analysed material was cDNA or gDNA that came from T cells, B-cell-depleted T cells, or PBMCs.

Germline-derived CDR1 and CDR2 are MNHEY and SVGAGI. The CDR3 is 14 residues long. V lost 1 base and J lost 5, with 8 bases in between. The table lists this clone with a count of one. Different DNA sequences within this sample yield the same CDR3. In the authors' workflow: How many nucleated cells were present was estimated from reference gene primer amplification. The repertoire was sequenced with immunoSEQ multiplex PCR; TCRdb's copy has only in-frame clones and lacks some. The DNA was the basis for D and trimming; V, J and clone size are from that table. The sample holds roughly 76,000 clones, roughly 91% seen once.

This sequence originates from a woman between 18 and 30 years old with acute or convalescent COVID-19. The V call is TRBV6-5, the J call TRBJ2-2, with a tentative D call TRBD2 (5 bases). What was sequenced was peripheral blood. CDR3 protein: CASSYFRDTGELFF. The DNA of the CDR3 is TGTGCCAGCAGTTACTTCCGGGATACCGGGGAGCTGTTTTTT.